The T cell receptor (beta chain) under discussion was sequenced for a study of T cell responses to AZD1222 COVID-19 vaccine. V gave up 4 bases and J gave up 2 bases; unmatched junction bases: 5. This CDR3 comprises 15 residues. From germline, CDR1 is LGHNA and CDR2 YSLEER. Assay used: immunoSEQ multiplex PCR; TCRdb lists only in-frame clones, some missing. The sample consists of more than 100,000 clones, over 80% of them appearing once. The chain joins TRBV4-3 to TRBJ2-7; 10 positions agree with TRBD1. This sample comprised peripheral blood, obtained on day 0 of AZD1222 vaccination. This receptor was taken from an adult in good health. The CDR3 protein is CASSPWTGGPYEQYF. The CDR3 DNA reads as TGCGCCAGCAGCCCCTGGACAGGGGGACCCTACGAGCAGTACTTC.